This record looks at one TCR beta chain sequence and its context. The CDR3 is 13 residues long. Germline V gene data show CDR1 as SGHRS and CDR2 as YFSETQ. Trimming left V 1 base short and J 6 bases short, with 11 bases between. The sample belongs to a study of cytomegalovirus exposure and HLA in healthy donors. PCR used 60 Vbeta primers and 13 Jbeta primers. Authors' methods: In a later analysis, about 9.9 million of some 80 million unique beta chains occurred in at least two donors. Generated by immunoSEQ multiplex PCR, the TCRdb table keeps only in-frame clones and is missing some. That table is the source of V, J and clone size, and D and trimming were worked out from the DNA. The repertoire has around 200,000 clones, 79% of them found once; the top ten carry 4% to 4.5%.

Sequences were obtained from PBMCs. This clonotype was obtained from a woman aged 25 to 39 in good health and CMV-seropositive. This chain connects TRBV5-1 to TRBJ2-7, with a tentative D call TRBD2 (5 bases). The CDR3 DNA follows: TGCGCCAGCAGCTTGTTTAGCGATGGCGAGCAGTACTTC. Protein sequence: CASSLFSDGEQYF.